The 32 T cell receptor beta chains listed next were all sequenced from one sample in a study of blood T cell repertoires in COVID-19. Sequenced by immunoSEQ multiplex PCR; TCRdb stores in-frame clones only, minus some. The data hold roughly 700,000 clones, with around 89% observed a single time. The material sequenced was peripheral blood. These receptors came from a woman aged 18-29 years with acute or convalescent COVID-19.

V and J are TRBV10-3 and TRBJ1-5; D gene unclear. The V end lost 6 bases, the J end lost 4 bases, and 7 bases lay between the germline ends. This CDR3 is 12 amino acids long. CDR1 is ENHRY and CDR2 is SYGVKD in the germline V gene. For the CDR3, the DNA is TGTGCCATCAGCGAGGAGAATCAGCCCCAGCATTTT. Protein sequence: CAISEENQPQHF.

This clone appeared once. The genes are TRBV14 and TRBJ2-7; 9 bases fit TRBD1. V lost 6 bases and J lost 5; bases outside the gene matches: 5. The CDR3 contains 13 residues. Germline V gives CDR1 SGHDN, CDR2 FVKESK. The CDR3 region has the DNA TGTGCCAGCAGACTAACAGGGGGCAACGAGCAGTACTTC. Protein sequence: CASRLTGGNEQYF.

The chain combines TRBV3-1 (or the pseudogene TRBV3-2) with TRBJ2-3; D possibly corresponds to TRBD1 (6 bases). This CDR3 has 14 amino acids. Trimming removed 1 base at V and 5 bases at J, with 10 bases between. Germline V gene lookup returns CDR1 LGHDT and CDR2 YNNKEL (reference sequence). CDR3 sequence (DNA): TGTGCCAGCAGCCAAGCGGCAGGGGAAGATACGCAGTATTTT. Protein product: CASSQAAGEDTQYF.

The V call is TRBV5-4, the J call TRBJ2-4, with a tentative D call TRBD1 (5 bases). CDR3 length equals 16 residues. Germline-derived CDR1 and CDR2 are SGHNT and YYREEE (reference sequence). Trimming left V 4 bases short and J 0 bases short, with 14 bases between. The CDR3 DNA reads TGTGCCAGCAGCGGCGACAGCAGTCCAGCCAAAAACATTCAGTACTTC. It encodes CASSGDSSPAKNIQYF.

In nucleotides, the CDR3 is TGTGCCAGCAGCGGACACCGAAGTCAGCCCCAGCATTTT. Its protein is CASSGHRSQPQHF. The J gene is TRBJ1-5, the V gene TRBV6-5; tentatively, D is TRBD1 (5 bases). The CDR3 sequence is 13 residues long. Trimming took 6 bases from V and 6 from J, leaving 12 bases between them. Germline CDR1 reads MNHEY; CDR2 reads SVGAGI.

The V call is TRBV7-8, the J call TRBJ1-1, with 9 bases fitting TRBD1. This CDR3 is built from 17 residues. CDR1 and CDR2 from the germline V gene are SGHVS and FQNEAQ. The junction had 13 bases not matched to a gene; V was cut back by 5 bases and J by 3 bases. CDR3 sequence: CASSPRTGETVYTEAFF. The DNA of the CDR3 is TGTGCCAGCAGCCCCCGGACAGGGGAAACGGTTTACACTGAAGCTTTCTTT.

The genes are TRBV11-2 and TRBJ2-3; D gene uncertain. V lost 5 bases and J lost 2, with 2 bases in between. The CDR3 totals 11 residues. Germline CDR1 reads SGHAT; CDR2 reads FQNNGV. CDR3 sequence (DNA): TGTGCCAGCAGCCACACAGATACGCAGTATTTT. It yields the protein CASSHTDTQYF.

The chain uses TRBV7-6 and TRBJ2-1, with 11 bases aligning to TRBD2. Per the germline V gene, CDR1 is SGHVS and CDR2 is FNYEAQ. V shed 3 bases and J 0 bases; nucleotides not matched to a gene: 13. This CDR3 comprises 20 residues. CDR3 loop: CASSFRRLAGGRPSYNEQFF. DNA for the CDR3: TGTGCCAGCAGCTTTAGACGTCTAGCGGGGGGTCGTCCCTCCTACAATGAGCAGTTCTTC.

The V and J genes are TRBV6-2 or TRBV6-3 and TRBJ2-3; tentative D call: TRBD2 (6 bases). Germline V lookup: CDR1 MNHEY, CDR2 SVGEGT. The CDR3 spans 14 residues. V lost 2 bases and J lost 4, with 10 bases in between. As DNA, the CDR3 is TGTGCCAGCAGTTACACGCGGGAATCAGATACGCAGTATTTT. It specifies CASSYTRESDTQYF.

The genes are TRBV6-2 or TRBV6-3 and TRBJ2-3; 10 bases line up with TRBD2. Trimming at V came to 4 bases and at J to 10 bases, leaving 5 bases not matched to a gene. The CDR3 sequence is 13 residues long. The germline V gene encodes CDR1 MNHEY and CDR2 SVGEGT. The CDR3 DNA reads as TGTGCCAGCAGTTCGGAGCGGGGGGGGGCGCAGTATTTT. Protein sequence: CASSSERGGAQYF.

This clone was recorded only once. V usage is TRBV21-1 and J usage is TRBJ1-5. TRBV21-1 is termed a pseudogene. The CDR3 runs to 17 residues. In DNA, the CDR3 is TGTGCCAGCAGCAAAGAGGGAGAAAACTATAGCAATCAGCCCCAGCATTTT. Its protein product is CASSKEGENYSNQPQHF.

This chain links TRBV15 with TRBJ1-2, with D possibly matching TRBD1 (6 bases). V dropped 4 bases and J dropped 3 bases, with 12 bases sitting between them. The germline CDR1 and CDR2 sequences are LNHNV and YYDKDF (reference sequence). This CDR3 comprises 14 residues. As DNA, the CDR3 is TGTGCCACCAGCATATACAGGGTAGACTATGGCTACACCTTC. Amino acids: CATSIYRVDYGYTF.

The chain uses TRBV7-8 and TRBJ1-4, with 7 bases fitting TRBD1. Germline V lookup: CDR1 SGHVS, CDR2 FQNEAQ. The length of the CDR3 is 12 residues. Trimming removed 5 bases from V and 14 bases from J; junction bases left unmatched: 8. CDR3 residues: CASSPRIRGLFF. CDR3 bases: TGTGCCAGCAGCCCCCGAATCAGGGGGCTGTTTTTT.

The J gene is TRBJ1-3, the V gene TRBV10-1; no clear D gene. Per the germline V gene, CDR1 is WNHNN and CDR2 is SYGVQD (reference sequence). The CDR3 spans 17 residues. Trimming took 8 bases from V and 0 from J, leaving 20 bases between them. CDR3 in amino acids: CASFPPAEALSGNTIYF. The CDR3 DNA is TGCGCCAGCTTTCCCCCTGCGGAGGCCCTCTCTGGAAACACCATATATTTT.

The rearrangement links TRBV28 to TRBJ1-5, with D possibly matching TRBD1 (6 bases). This CDR3 is 14 amino acids long. Germline V gene data show CDR1 as MDHEN and CDR2 as SYDVKM. The V end was cut by 3 bases, the J end by 9 bases, with 15 bases between. The CDR3 loop reads CASSLGRGVLPQHF. The CDR3 region has the DNA TGTGCCAGCAGTTTGGGCAGGGGAGTTCTGCCCCAGCATTTT. Complete variable domain (other parts from reference TRBV28 and TRBJ1-5): DVKVTQSSRYLVKRTGEKVFLECVQDMDHENMFWYRQDPGLGLRLIYFSYDVKMKEKGDIPEGYSVSREKKERFSLILESASTNQTSMYLCASSLGRGVLPQHFGDGTRLSIL.

The CDR3 DNA is TGTGCCAGCAGCCCCGGACAGGGTGGACATGGCTACACCTTC. It codes for CASSPGQGGHGYTF. The V gene is TRBV3-1 (or the pseudogene TRBV3-2), the J gene TRBJ1-2, with TRBD1 identical over 8 bases. V dropped 4 bases and J dropped 6; count of bases not matched to a gene: 7. Germline lookup yields CDR1 LGHDT and CDR2 YNNKEL (reference sequence). The CDR3 is made up of 14 amino acids.

The CDR3 nucleotides read TGTGCCTGGAGTAGAGGGGGCTCGAAATCGGGGGATACGCAGTATTTT. This encodes CAWSRGGSKSGDTQYF. This sequence joins TRBV30 and TRBJ2-3, with 7 bases lining up with TRBD1. Germline V gene lookup returns CDR1 GTSNPN and CDR2 SVGIG (reference sequence). Losses at the gene ends were 2 bases for V and 6 bases for J; bases not matched to a gene: 14. This CDR3 contains 16 residues.

The chain recombines TRBV10-3 with TRBJ1-2; 8 bases line up with TRBD1. CDR1 and CDR2 from the germline V gene are ENHRY and SYGVKD. Losses at the gene ends were 10 bases for V and 6 bases for J; bases not matched to a gene: 4. The length of the CDR3 is 11 residues. This CDR3 is CATQGADGYTF. The CDR3, as DNA: TGTGCCACGCAGGGGGCAGATGGCTACACCTTC.

This clone was recorded only once. This chain joins TRBV13 and TRBJ1-2; D gene ambiguous. This CDR3 is 17 amino acids long. Germline CDR1 is PRHDT and CDR2 is FYEKMQ (reference sequence). The V end was cut by 5 bases, the J end by 2 bases, with 21 bases between. The DNA for the CDR3 is TGTGCCAGCAGCCGACTTCCCTCAATAGAGTCCAACTATGGCTACACCTTC. Its translation is CASSRLPSIESNYGYTF.

The rearrangement links TRBV28 to TRBJ1-2; D possibly corresponds to TRBD1 (6 bases). The V end lost 0 bases, the J end lost 1 base, and 6 bases lay between the germline ends. Germline V gives CDR1 MDHEN, CDR2 SYDVKM. The CDR3 runs 14 residues. The CDR3 coding sequence is TGTGCCAGCAGTTTATGGGACAGTAACTATGGCTACACCTTC. Translated: CASSLWDSNYGYTF.

This chain connects TRBV6-2 or TRBV6-3 to TRBJ1-5, with a weak D call TRBD1 (6 bases). This CDR3 region has 15 residues. V lost 4 bases and J lost 0, with 10 bases in between. Germline CDR1 MNHEY, CDR2 SVGEGT. The CDR3 bases are TGTGCCAGCAGTTTAGTGGGACATAGCAATCAGCCCCAGCATTTT. This codes for CASSLVGHSNQPQHF.

The chain combines TRBV7-8 with TRBJ1-5; the match to TRBD1 covers 7 bases. This CDR3 region has 16 residues. CDR1 is SGHVS and CDR2 is FQNEAQ in the germline V gene. V trimming: 5 bases; J trimming: 1 base; junction bases outside the gene matches: 8. The CDR3 loop is CASSLEGGLSNQPQHF. As DNA, the CDR3 is TGTGCCAGCAGCCTGGAAGGGGGCTTGAGCAATCAGCCCCAGCATTTT.

The J gene is TRBJ1-1, the V gene TRBV29-1; D is perhaps TRBD1 (5 bases). V dropped 7 bases and J dropped 1 base, with 16 bases sitting between them. The CDR3 totals 14 residues. Germline V gene data show CDR1 as SQVTM and CDR2 as ANQGSEA. The CDR3 DNA follows: TGCAGCGCCACCACCCTGACAGAGAACACTGAAGCTTTCTTT. This encodes CSATTLTENTEAFF.

The chain has TRBV7-9 and TRBJ2-6, with D tentatively TRBD2 (5 bases). Germline CDR1 SEHNR, CDR2 FQNEAQ (reference sequence). CDR3 size: 15 residues. Trimming removed 1 base at V and 4 bases at J, with 8 bases between. This CDR3 is CASSLVRGGANVLTF. The CDR3 bases are TGTGCCAGCAGCTTAGTTCGGGGAGGGGCCAACGTCCTGACTTTC.

The rearrangement uses TRBV7-9 and TRBJ1-2; D gene uncertain. Germline V CDR1 and CDR2: SEHNR, FQNEAQ (reference sequence). The CDR3 is made up of 13 amino acids. V was pared by 5 bases and J by 7 bases, with 14 bases between. CDR3 bases: TGTGCCAGCAGCCGGGATTTAACGGGTGGCTACACCTTC. It codes for CASSRDLTGGYTF.

The chain combines TRBV5-1 with TRBJ2-2, with 7 positions matching TRBD1. The CDR3 has 14 residues. J lost 2 bases, V lost 8 bases, and 6 bases had no gene match. Germline V lookup: CDR1 SGHRS, CDR2 YFSETQ. CDR3 region: CASGGQINTGELFF. DNA of the CDR3: TGCGCCAGTGGGGGACAGATAAACACCGGGGAGCTGTTTTTT.

This clone was found a few times. The V gene is TRBV6-5, the J gene TRBJ1-6; D gene ambiguous. Germline CDR1 is MNHEY and CDR2 is SVGAGI. The ends were cut back, 6 bases at V and 7 bases at J, with 16 bases in the middle. The CDR3 spans 15 residues. The CDR3 DNA sequence: TGTGCCAGCAGGGAGACTCCGGCGGGGAATTCACCCCTCCACTTT. The encoded protein is CASRETPAGNSPLHF.

The chain carries TRBV27 and TRBJ2-1, with 7 bases lining up with TRBD1. The CDR3 is 14 amino acids. Trimming at V came to 6 bases and at J to 4 bases, leaving 6 bases not matched to a gene. CDR1 is MNHEY and CDR2 is SMNVEV in the germline V gene (reference sequence). In DNA form, the CDR3 reads TGTGCCAGCAGCCTAGGGGGCCGTTACAATGAGCAGTTCTTC. Encoded protein: CASSLGGRYNEQFF.

The rearrangement joins TRBV30 to TRBJ1-2, with 7 positions matching TRBD1. Germline CDR1 GTSNPN, CDR2 SVGIG (reference sequence). Unmatched junction bases numbered 3, after V lost 7 bases and J lost 4 bases. This CDR3 is built from 11 residues. The CDR3 loop is CAYTGAYGYTF. The CDR3 coding sequence is TGTGCCTACACAGGGGCCTATGGCTACACCTTC.

The rearrangement links TRBV4-3 to TRBJ1-2; 7 nucleotides align to TRBD1. CDR1 LGHNA and CDR2 YSLEER come from the germline V gene. V was clipped by 4 bases and J by 4 bases; unmatched bases: 6. This CDR3 has 14 residues. The CDR3 reads CASSLRQGPYGYTF. CDR3 nucleotide sequence: TGCGCCAGCAGCCTCAGACAGGGACCCTATGGCTACACCTTC.

V and J are TRBV5-3 and TRBJ1-6; perhaps TRBD1 as D (6 bases). Being an ORF, TRBV5-3 has a function that is uncertain. This CDR3 spans 15 amino acids. V lost 0 bases and J 8 bases, leaving 12 bases between the germline ends. The CDR3 here is CARSLGQGRDSPLHF. The CDR3 DNA follows: TGTGCCAGAAGCTTGGGGCAGGGGAGGGATTCACCCCTCCACTTT.

The rearrangement uses TRBV6-5 and TRBJ1-2; 7 nucleotides align to TRBD1. Germline V lookup: CDR1 MNHEY, CDR2 SVGAGI. The CDR3 covers 13 residues. V lost 2 bases to trimming and J lost 5 bases; unmatched junction nucleotides: 2. The DNA for the CDR3 is TGTGCCAGCAGTTACCAGACAGGGTATGGCTACACCTTC. Translated: CASSYQTGYGYTF.